Listed below are T cell receptor beta chains from one sample, sequenced in a study of blood T cell repertoires in COVID-19. Assay used: immunoSEQ multiplex PCR; TCRdb lists only in-frame clones, some missing. This table has fewer than 150,000 clones, approximately 77% appearing once. Sequences were obtained from peripheral blood. The receptors stem from an elderly man with acute or convalescent COVID-19. CDR3s include the opening cysteine and the closing phenylalanine or tryptophan. A D gene is named only where the DNA matches it firmly. Where a row states a size, it is once, few, many or the class of an expanded clone; other rows omit it.

D gene	clone size	J gene	V gene	CDR3 protein	CDR3 DNA
TRBD1	few	TRBJ1-1	TRBV6-5	CASRDRGLAEAFF	TGTGCCAGCAGGGACAGGGGGCTTGCTGAAGCTTTCTTT
TRBD1	.	TRBJ1-2	TRBV6-5	CASSLRGTVNYGYTF	TGTGCCAGCAGCTTACGCGGGACAGTTAACTATGGCTACACCTTC
.	.	TRBJ1-5	TRBV19	CASSPLYRQINQPQHF	TGTGCCAGTAGTCCCCTTTACCGACAGATCAATCAGCCCCAGCATTTT
.	.	TRBJ2-7	TRBV6-5	CASSYVRDYEQYF	TGTGCCAGCAGTTACGTCAGGGACTACGAGCAGTACTTC
.	.	TRBJ1-3	TRBV18	CASSTDGGVSGNTIYF	TGTGCCAGCTCAACCGACGGGGGGGTTTCTGGAAACACCATATATTTT
.	many	TRBJ1-1	TRBV19	CASSKSPYTEAFF	TGTGCCAGTTCCAAGAGTCCTTACACTGAAGCTTTCTTT
TRBD1	.	TRBJ1-5	TRBV12-5	CASGSRGTVNQPQHF	TGTGCTAGTGGTTCCCGAGGGACAGTCAATCAGCCCCAGCATTTT
TRBD1	.	TRBJ1-2	TRBV11-2	CASSSMDRGPGYTF	TGTGCCAGCAGCTCGATGGACAGGGGGCCTGGCTACACCTTC
.	.	TRBJ1-3	TRBV5-4	CASSLPGARTIYF	TGTGCCAGCAGCTTACCAGGGGCGAGGACCATATATTTT
TRBD1	.	TRBJ2-2	TRBV11-1	CASSLAGQGVAGELFF	TGTGCCAGCAGCTTAGCCGGACAGGGTGTCGCCGGGGAGCTGTTTTTT